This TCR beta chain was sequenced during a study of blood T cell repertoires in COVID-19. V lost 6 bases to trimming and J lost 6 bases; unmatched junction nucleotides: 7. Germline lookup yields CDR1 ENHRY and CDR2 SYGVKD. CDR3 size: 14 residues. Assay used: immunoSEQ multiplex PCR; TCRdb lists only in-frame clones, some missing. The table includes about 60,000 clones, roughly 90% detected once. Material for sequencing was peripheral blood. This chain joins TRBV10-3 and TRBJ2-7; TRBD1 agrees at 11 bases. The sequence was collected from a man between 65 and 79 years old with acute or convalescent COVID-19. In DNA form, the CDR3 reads TGTGCCATCAGCAGGACAGGGGGCGTGGGCGAGCAGTACTTC. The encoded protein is CAISRTGGVGEQYF.